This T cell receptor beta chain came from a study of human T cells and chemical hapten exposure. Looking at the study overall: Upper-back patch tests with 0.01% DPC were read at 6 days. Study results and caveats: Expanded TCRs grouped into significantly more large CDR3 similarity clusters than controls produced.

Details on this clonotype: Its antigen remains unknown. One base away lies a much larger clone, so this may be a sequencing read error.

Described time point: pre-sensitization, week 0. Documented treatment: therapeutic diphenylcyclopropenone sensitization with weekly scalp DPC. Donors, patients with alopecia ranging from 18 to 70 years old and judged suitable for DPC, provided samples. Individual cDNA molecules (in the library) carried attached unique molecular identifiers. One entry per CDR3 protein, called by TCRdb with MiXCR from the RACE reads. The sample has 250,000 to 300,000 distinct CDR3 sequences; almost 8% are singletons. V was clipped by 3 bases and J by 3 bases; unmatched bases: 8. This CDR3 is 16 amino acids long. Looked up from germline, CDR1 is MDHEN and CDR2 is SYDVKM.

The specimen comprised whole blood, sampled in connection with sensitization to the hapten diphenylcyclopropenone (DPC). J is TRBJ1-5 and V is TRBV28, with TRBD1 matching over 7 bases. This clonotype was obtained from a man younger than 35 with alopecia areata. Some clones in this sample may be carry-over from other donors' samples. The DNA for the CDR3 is TGTGCCAGCAGTTTGTCTCCTGACAGGGACAATCAGCCCCAGCATTTT. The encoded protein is CASSLSPDRDNQPQHF.